Listed below are T cell receptor beta chains from one sample, sequenced in a study of blood T cell repertoires in COVID-19. Sequencing used immunoSEQ multiplex PCR; TCRdb keeps in-frame clones, though not all of them. The sample carries about 120,000 clones, around nine tenths recorded once. The specimen sequenced was peripheral blood. These receptors came from a woman between 65 and 79 years old who had recovered from COVID-19. Both conserved end residues are part of each CDR3. The D gene is left open where the match is weak. Only some rows state a clone size, as once, few, many or a class for expanded clones.

CASSPIRAGTQYF | TGTGCCAGCAGCCCAATCCGAGCGGGTACGCAGTATTTT | TRBV7-2 | NA | NA | TRBJ2-3 | 13
CASSQDRGTQYF | TGTGCCAGCAGCCAAGATAGGGGTACGCAGTATTTT | TRBV3-1/TRBV3-2 | NA | NA | TRBJ2-3 | 12
CASRAGSKNIQYF | TGTGCCAGCAGGGCGGGATCCAAAAACATTCAGTACTTC | TRBV7-2 | NA | NA | TRBJ2-4 | 13
CASSFLGTSQFF | TGTGCCAGCAGCTTCCTGGGGACTAGCCAGTTCTTC | TRBV11-1 | NA | TRBD2 | TRBJ2-1 | 12
CASSGQHSPLHF | TGTGCCAGCAGCGGACAGCATTCACCCCTCCACTTT | TRBV7-8 | NA | NA | TRBJ1-6 | 12
CASSRGWGNTEAFF | TGTGCCAGCAGCAGGGGTTGGGGGAACACTGAAGCTTTCTTT | TRBV6-5 | NA | NA | TRBJ1-1 | 14
CASSLMGSGGPDTQYF | TGTGCCAGCAGCTTAATGGGTAGCGGGGGGCCCGATACGCAGTATTTT | TRBV7-3 | NA | TRBD2 | TRBJ2-3 | 16
CASSFHTGREQFF | TGTGCCAGCAGCTTCCATACAGGTCGTGAGCAGTTCTTC | TRBV11-3 | NA | NA | TRBJ2-1 | 13
CASSLYGSQETQYF | TGTGCCAGCAGCTTATACGGTTCCCAAGAGACCCAGTACTTC | TRBV7-2 | NA | NA | TRBJ2-5 | 14
CASSFLAGGLGGTDTQYF | TGTGCCAGCAGCTTCCTAGCGGGGGGCTTAGGTGGCACAGATACGCAGTATTTT | TRBV9 | NA | TRBD2 | TRBJ2-3 | 18
CASSLGLAVSEQFF | TGTGCCAGCAGCTTAGGACTAGCGGTTTCGGAGCAGTTCTTC | TRBV11-3 | NA | TRBD2 | TRBJ2-1 | 14
CASSLRGSNSPLHF | TGCGCCAGCAGCCTTCGGGGATCTAATTCACCCCTCCACTTT | TRBV4-3 | NA | NA | TRBJ1-6 | 14
CASSARGETQYF | TGTGCCAGCAGCGCCCGGGGTGAGACCCAGTACTTC | TRBV3-1/TRBV3-2 | NA | NA | TRBJ2-5 | 12
CATTPAGHNEQFF | TGTGCCACTACCCCGGCGGGTCACAATGAGCAGTTCTTC | TRBV2 | few | NA | TRBJ2-1 | 13
CASSRGSEQYF | TGTGCCAGCAGCCGGGGGAGCGAGCAGTACTTC | TRBV27 | NA | NA | TRBJ2-7 | 11
CASSLIFWAGSGNTIYF | TGTGCCAGCAGCTTAATTTTTTGGGCAGGCAGCGGAAACACCATATATTTT | TRBV7-2 | NA | NA | TRBJ1-3 | 17
CASSMDGQGSYYGYTF | TGTGCCAGCAGTATGGACGGACAGGGCTCATACTATGGCTACACCTTC | TRBV28 | once | TRBD1 | TRBJ1-2 | 16
CASSSPPLRGFDNEQFF | TGTGCCAGCAGTTCCCCCCCCTTACGGGGTTTCGACAATGAGCAGTTCTTC | TRBV6-2/TRBV6-3 | NA | NA | TRBJ2-1 | 17
CASSPYREQPQHF | TGTGCCAGCTCACCCTACAGGGAACAACCCCAGCATTTT | TRBV18 | NA | NA | TRBJ1-5 | 13
CASSSQREPQETQYF | TGTGCCAGCTCCTCTCAGCGGGAGCCCCAAGAGACCCAGTACTTC | TRBV18 | NA | TRBD2 | TRBJ2-5 | 15
CASSLERTRPSSEQFF | TGTGCCAGCAGCTTAGAGAGGACACGCCCTAGTAGTGAGCAGTTCTTC | TRBV11-2 | NA | NA | TRBJ2-1 | 16
CASSIELGELFF | TGTGCCAGTAGTATAGAGTTAGGGGAGCTGTTTTTT | TRBV19 | NA | NA | TRBJ2-2 | 12
CASSSGTGIYEQYF | TGTGCCAGCAGCTCCGGGACAGGGATTTACGAGCAGTACTTC | TRBV3-1/TRBV3-2 | NA | TRBD1 | TRBJ2-7 | 14
CASSLGSSDTQYF | TGTGCCAGCAGCCTAGGTAGTTCAGATACGCAGTATTTT | TRBV7-9 | NA | NA | TRBJ2-3 | 13
CASSLQVNTEAFF | TGTGCCAGCAGTTTACAGGTCAACACTGAAGCTTTCTTT | TRBV6-5 | NA | NA | TRBJ1-1 | 13
CASSPTGLENTGELFF | TGCGCCAGCAGCCCCACCGGACTAGAGAACACCGGGGAGCTGTTTTTT | TRBV5-1 | NA | TRBD2 | TRBJ2-2 | 16
CAWSVIGGLGYEQYF | TGTGCCTGGAGTGTAATTGGCGGTCTGGGCTACGAGCAGTACTTC | TRBV30 | NA | NA | TRBJ2-7 | 15
CASSMRRIMQPQHF | TGTGCCAGTAGTATGAGGAGGATTATGCAGCCCCAGCATTTT | TRBV19 | few | NA | TRBJ1-5 | 14
CASSQERVEGVSNQPQHF | TGTGCCAGCAGCCAGGAGCGAGTAGAGGGAGTAAGCAATCAGCCCCAGCATTTT | TRBV3-1/TRBV3-2 | once | NA | TRBJ1-5 | 18
CASSKGQGQFTRETQYF | TGTGCCAGTAGCAAGGGACAGGGACAGTTTACGAGGGAGACCCAGTACTTC | TRBV19 | NA | TRBD1 | TRBJ2-5 | 17
CASSTSWGRGEAFF | TGTGCCAGCTCAACCAGTTGGGGTAGGGGTGAAGCTTTCTTT | TRBV18 | NA | NA | TRBJ1-1 | 14